The source of this TCR beta chain is a study of blood T cell repertoires in COVID-19. Turning to the study itself: Researchers got acute and convalescent COVID-19 samples from the United States, Italy and Spain. The analysed material was cDNA or gDNA that came from T cells, B-cell-depleted T cells, or PBMCs.

Per the study methods: Amplification of reference gene primers was used by the study to estimate nucleated cell counts. Generated by immunoSEQ multiplex PCR, the TCRdb table keeps only in-frame clones and is missing some. Clone size and the V and J calls come from that table; the DNA yielded D and trimming. The repertoire holds about 140,000 clones, 60% to 85% seen once, with 1.9% in the top ten. Comments on this clone: A read error may account for a junction end that differs from germline.

From germline, CDR1 is MNHEY and CDR2 SMNVEV (reference sequence). The CDR3 extends over 15 amino acids. The source material was peripheral blood. The chain recombines TRBV27 with TRBJ1-1, with TRBD1 identical over 7 bases. This TCR was sampled from a woman aged 60-75 years with acute or convalescent COVID-19. The CDR3 sequence: CASSLFQGGITEAFF. CDR3 DNA sequence: TGTGCCAGCAGCTTATTTCAGGGGGGTATCACTGAAGCTTTCTTT.